These 4 T cell receptor beta chains were sequenced from one sample in a study of blood T cells in healthy people across ages. For the second PCR, which ran for 7 to 11 cycles, a sample-barcoded 5' primer and a J-beta primer mix were used. MiXCR was run by TCRdb on the 5' RACE reads, yielding one entry per CDR3 protein. This sample has about 1,500,000 distinct CDR3 sequences, with about 28% found just once. Input material: blood. Receptors originate from a woman in her twenties or thirties in good health.

This clonotype was seen ten or more times. The J gene is TRBJ2-7, the V gene TRBV7-9; TRBD1 matches 7 bases. Unmatched junction bases numbered 2, after V lost 3 bases and J lost 6 bases. CDR3 length equals 12 residues. Looked up from germline, CDR1 is SEHNR and CDR2 is FQNEAQ (reference sequence). The CDR3 protein is CASSFRQGEQYF. The CDR3, as DNA: TGTGCCAGCAGCTTTAGACAGGGCGAGCAGTACTTC.

V usage is TRBV7-9 and J usage is TRBJ1-4; TRBD1 might be the D (5 bases). The CDR3 totals 14 residues. From germline, CDR1 is SEHNR and CDR2 FQNEAQ (reference sequence). The V and J ends lost 5 bases and 8 bases respectively, with 15 bases between them. The CDR3 protein is CASSRTLEGEKLFF. The CDR3 nucleotides are TGTGCCAGCAGCCGGACCCTCGAGGGGGAAAAACTGTTTTTT.

This clonotype was seen once. An end of the junction differs from the germline gene, which may be a read error. The chain recombines TRBV4-1 with TRBJ1-2, with D possibly being TRBD1 (5 bases). The CDR3 sequence is 14 residues long. In germline, CDR1 is MGHRA, CDR2 YSYEKL. In nucleotides, the CDR3 is TGCGCCAGCAGCCAACCGGGGACCGACTATGGCTACGCCTTC. Its protein is CASSQPGTDYGYAF.

This clonotype was counted many times. The V and J genes are TRBV5-1 and TRBJ2-1; D possibly corresponds to TRBD2 (5 bases). This CDR3 is built from 14 residues. Germline V gene sequence: CDR1 SGHRS, CDR2 YFSETQ. Between the trimmed V and J ends, which lost 0 bases and 6 bases, there was a span of 10 bases. CDR3 amino acids: CASSLVLVSNEQFF. In DNA form, the CDR3 reads TGCGCCAGCAGCTTGGTACTAGTATCCAATGAGCAGTTCTTC.